The 8 T cell receptor beta chains below all came from one sample that was sequenced in a study of blood T cell repertoires in COVID-19. The table came from immunoSEQ multiplex PCR; TCRdb's copy has only in-frame clones and leaves some out. The sample contains about 270,000 clones, 85% to 90% of which appear only once. The sequencing sample was made of PBMCs or T cells enriched from blood (not recorded which). The receptors originated from a woman aged 25 to 39 with acute COVID-19.

This sequence joins TRBV6-5 and TRBJ1-6; 12 bases align to TRBD1. J was trimmed by 7 bases and V by 6 bases; bases with no gene match: 4. This CDR3 comprises 15 residues. CDR1 is MNHEY and CDR2 is SVGAGI in the germline V gene. The CDR3 nucleotides read TGTGCCAGCAGGGGGACAGGGGGCGAGAATTCACCCCTCCACTTT. Translation: CASRGTGGENSPLHF.

The chain has TRBV7-8 and TRBJ2-1; 8 bases line up with TRBD1. Germline-derived CDR1 and CDR2 are SGHVS and FQNEAQ. The ends lost 2 bases at V and 5 bases at J; junction bases unmatched: 11. There are 17 residues in the CDR3. The CDR3 region is CASSLLTSGGVHNEQFF. The CDR3 DNA reads TGTGCCAGCAGCTTATTAACCTCAGGGGGCGTTCACAATGAGCAGTTCTTC.

V and J are TRBV7-3 and TRBJ2-1; 13 bases agree with TRBD2. The germline gives CDR1 SGHTA, CDR2 FQGTGA. The CDR3 has 16 residues. Unmatched junction bases numbered 6, after V lost 6 bases and J lost 4 bases. As DNA, the CDR3 is TGTGCCAGCAGTCCCCCGGGACTAGCGGGGTACAATGAGCAGTTCTTC. It codes for CASSPPGLAGYNEQFF. The whole variable domain, filled in from reference TRBV7-3 and TRBJ2-1, reads GAGVSQTPSNKVTEKGKYVELRCDPISGHTALYWYRQSLGQGPEFLIYFQGTGAADDSGLPNDRFFAVRPEGSVSTLKIQRTERGDSAVYLCASSPPGLAGYNEQFFGPGTRLTVL.

V gene TRBV6-5 combines with J gene TRBJ2-7; TRBD2 is a possible D gene (5 bases). Trimming took off 2 bases at V and 6 bases at J, with 5 bases between the two ends. Germline CDR1 MNHEY, CDR2 SVGAGI. CDR3 size: 11 residues. This chain's CDR3 is CASSYRGEQYF. In DNA, the CDR3 is TGTGCCAGCAGTTACCGGGGCGAGCAGTACTTC.

This clone was detected once. J is TRBJ1-5 and V is TRBV6-5, with D uncertain. CDR3 length: 12 residues. The germline V and J ends were trimmed by 9 bases and 6 bases, with 12 bases remaining between them. CDR1 is MNHEY and CDR2 is SVGAGI in the germline V gene. CDR3 protein: CASRAGSQPQHF. The CDR3 DNA sequence: TGTGCCAGTAGGGCGGGTTCTCAGCCCCAGCATTTT.

The V gene is TRBV7-6, the J gene TRBJ2-7; weak D call: TRBD2 (6 bases). CDR3 length: 16 residues. Germline CDR1 is SGHVS and CDR2 is FNYEAQ. Deletions cut 5 bases from V and 0 bases from J, with 17 bases between. CDR3 bases: TGTGCCAGCAGCCACGCGGGCGGGACCAACTCCTACGAGCAGTACTTC. This encodes CASSHAGGTNSYEQYF.

This rearrangement joins TRBV9 to TRBJ2-5; D perhaps matches TRBD2 (5 bases). V shed 0 bases and J shed 4 bases, with 10 bases lying between them. The CDR3 runs to 14 residues. The germline CDR1 and CDR2 sequences are SGDLS and YYNGEE. The CDR3 region is CASSVGGAAETQYF. The CDR3 DNA sequence: TGTGCCAGCAGCGTAGGCGGAGCGGCAGAGACCCAGTACTTC.

The V gene is TRBV11-3, the J gene TRBJ2-1, with D possibly TRBD2 on 5 matching bases. CDR1 is SGHNT and CDR2 is YENEEA in the germline V gene. The CDR3 loop spans 14 amino acids. V shed 4 bases and J shed 1 base, with 8 bases lying between them. The CDR3 is CASSSGGSYNEQFF. CDR3 sequence (DNA): TGTGCCAGCAGCTCCGGAGGATCCTACAATGAGCAGTTCTTC.